This T cell receptor beta chain was sequenced in a study of cytomegalovirus exposure and HLA in healthy donors. Points from the study as a whole: In vitro, a few CMV-associated chains proved specific for CMV antigens. Both high specificity and high sensitivity reportedly marked the classifier's diagnosis of cytomegalovirus status. Most TCR sequences showed up rarely, but some public TCRs showed up in many donors. Researchers counted 150 to 200 TCR beta chains as cytomegalovirus-associated.

Data came from immunoSEQ multiplex PCR; TCRdb stores just in-frame clones and leaves some out. The table has 90,000 to 150,000 clones, roughly 88% seen once; the top ten hold 1.5% to 2%. V shed 4 bases, J shed 1 base, and the junction held 3 bases outside the gene matches. The CDR3 is 14 amino acids. In germline, CDR1 is SGHNT, CDR2 YYREEE (reference sequence). A note on this clone: Antigen unknown.

V and J are TRBV5-4 and TRBJ2-5; 8 nucleotides match TRBD1. This clonotype was sampled from a man younger than 30 in good health and CMV-seronegative. Sequencing was carried out using PBMCs. This chain's CDR3 is CASSNDRGQETQYF. In nucleotides, the CDR3 is TGTGCCAGCAGCAATGACAGGGGCCAAGAGACCCAGTACTTC.